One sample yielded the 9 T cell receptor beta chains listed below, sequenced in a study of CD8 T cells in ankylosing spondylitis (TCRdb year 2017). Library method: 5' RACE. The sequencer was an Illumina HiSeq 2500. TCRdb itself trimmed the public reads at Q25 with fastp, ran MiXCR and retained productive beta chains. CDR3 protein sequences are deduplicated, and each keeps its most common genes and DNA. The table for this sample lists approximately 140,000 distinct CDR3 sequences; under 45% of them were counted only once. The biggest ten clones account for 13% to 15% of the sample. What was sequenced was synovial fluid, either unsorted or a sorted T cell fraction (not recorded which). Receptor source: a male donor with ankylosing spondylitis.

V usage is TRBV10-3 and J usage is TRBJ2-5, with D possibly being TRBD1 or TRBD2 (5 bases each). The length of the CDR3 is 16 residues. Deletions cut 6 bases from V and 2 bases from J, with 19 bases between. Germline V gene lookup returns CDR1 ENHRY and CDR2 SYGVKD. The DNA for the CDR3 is TGTGCCATCAGCCGGGAATGGGGGATACTTCAAGAGACCCAGTACTTC. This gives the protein CAISREWGILQETQYF.

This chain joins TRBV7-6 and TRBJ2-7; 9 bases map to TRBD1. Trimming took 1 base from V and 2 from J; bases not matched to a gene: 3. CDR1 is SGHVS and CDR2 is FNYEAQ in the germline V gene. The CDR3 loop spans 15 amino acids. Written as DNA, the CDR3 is TGTGCCAGCAGCTTAGACAGGGGGCGCCCCTACGAGCAGTACTTC. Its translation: CASSLDRGRPYEQYF.

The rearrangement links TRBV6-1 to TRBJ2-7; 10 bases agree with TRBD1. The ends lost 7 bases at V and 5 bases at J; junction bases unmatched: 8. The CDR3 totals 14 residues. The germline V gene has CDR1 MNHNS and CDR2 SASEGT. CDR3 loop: CASTSLGTGDEQYF. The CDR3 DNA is TGTGCCAGCACGTCCCTTGGGACAGGGGACGAGCAGTACTTC.

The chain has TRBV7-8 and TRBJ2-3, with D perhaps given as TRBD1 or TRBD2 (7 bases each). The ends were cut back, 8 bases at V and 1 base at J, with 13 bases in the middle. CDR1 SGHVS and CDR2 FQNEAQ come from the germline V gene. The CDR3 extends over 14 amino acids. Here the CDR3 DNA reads TGTGCCAGCTGCCAGGGGGGGGGCACAGATACGCAGTATTTT. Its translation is CASCQGGGTDTQYF.

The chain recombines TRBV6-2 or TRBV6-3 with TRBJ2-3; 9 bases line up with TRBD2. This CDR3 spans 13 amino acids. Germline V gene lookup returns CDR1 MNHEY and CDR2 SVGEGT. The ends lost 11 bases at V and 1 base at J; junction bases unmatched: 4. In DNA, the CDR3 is TGTGCCGGGTCTAGCGGGGGCACAGATACGCAGTATTTT. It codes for CAGSSGGTDTQYF.

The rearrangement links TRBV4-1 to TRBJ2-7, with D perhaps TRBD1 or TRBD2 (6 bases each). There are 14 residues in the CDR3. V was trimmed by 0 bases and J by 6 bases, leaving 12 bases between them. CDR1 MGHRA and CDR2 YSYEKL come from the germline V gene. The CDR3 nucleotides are TGCGCCAGCAGCCAAGATCGGGGGCAGATCGAGCAGTACTTC. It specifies CASSQDRGQIEQYF.

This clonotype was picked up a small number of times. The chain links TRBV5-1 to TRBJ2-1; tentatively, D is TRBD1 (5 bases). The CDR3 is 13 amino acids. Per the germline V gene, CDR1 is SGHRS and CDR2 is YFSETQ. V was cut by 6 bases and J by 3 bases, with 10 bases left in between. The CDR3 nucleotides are TGCGCCAGCACTCAAGGGGACTACAATGAGCAGTTCTTC. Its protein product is CASTQGDYNEQFF.

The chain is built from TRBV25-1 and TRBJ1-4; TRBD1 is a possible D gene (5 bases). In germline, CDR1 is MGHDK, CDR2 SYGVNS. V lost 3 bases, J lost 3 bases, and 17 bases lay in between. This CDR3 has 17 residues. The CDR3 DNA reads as TGTGCCAGCAGTGATTGGGTGGGAGGGACGGCTAATGAAAAACTGTTTTTT. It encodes CASSDWVGGTANEKLFF.

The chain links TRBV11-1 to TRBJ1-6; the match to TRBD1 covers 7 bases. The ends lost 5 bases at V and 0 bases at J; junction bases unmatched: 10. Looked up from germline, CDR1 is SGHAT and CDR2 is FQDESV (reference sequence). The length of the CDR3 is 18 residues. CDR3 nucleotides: TGTGCCAGCAGCACAGGGGTTCACCAAAGCTCCTATAATTCACCCCTCCACTTT. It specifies CASSTGVHQSSYNSPLHF.